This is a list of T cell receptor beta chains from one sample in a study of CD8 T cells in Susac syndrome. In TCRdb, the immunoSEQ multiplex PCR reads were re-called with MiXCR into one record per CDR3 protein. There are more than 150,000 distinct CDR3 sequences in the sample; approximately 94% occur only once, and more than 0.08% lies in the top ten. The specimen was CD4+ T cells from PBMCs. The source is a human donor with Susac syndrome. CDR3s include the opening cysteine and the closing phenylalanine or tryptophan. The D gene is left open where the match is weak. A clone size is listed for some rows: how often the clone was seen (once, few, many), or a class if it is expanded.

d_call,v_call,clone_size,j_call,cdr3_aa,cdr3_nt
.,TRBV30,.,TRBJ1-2,CAYLRDSNYGYTF,TGTGCCTACCTCCGGGACTCTAACTATGGCTACACCTTC
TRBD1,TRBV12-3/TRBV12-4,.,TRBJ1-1,CASSPGGGTEAFF,TGTGCCAGCAGTCCAGGGGGCGGAACTGAAGCTTTCTTT
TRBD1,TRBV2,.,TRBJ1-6,CATGDSWNSPLHF,TGTGCCACCGGGGACAGTTGGAATTCACCCCTCCACTTT
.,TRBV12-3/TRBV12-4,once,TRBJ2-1,CASSFSGTLYEQFF,TGTGCCAGCAGTTTTTCCGGGACACTTTATGAGCAGTTCTTC
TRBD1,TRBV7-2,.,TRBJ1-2,CASAGGLGYTF,TGTGCCAGTGCAGGGGGCCTTGGCTACACCTTC
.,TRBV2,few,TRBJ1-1,CASSVTPNTEAFF,TGTGCCAGCAGTGTGACACCGAACACTGAAGCTTTCTTT
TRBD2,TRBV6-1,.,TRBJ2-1,CASSEFIAGAYNEQFF,TGTGCCAGCAGTGAATTTATAGCGGGGGCCTACAATGAGCAGTTCTTC
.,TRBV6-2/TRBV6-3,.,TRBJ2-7,CASSDIDRNYEQYF,TGTGCCAGCAGTGATATTGACAGGAACTACGAGCAGTACTTC
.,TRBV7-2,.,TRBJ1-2,CASSPTGHAYGYTF,TGTGCCAGCAGCCCCACAGGGCACGCCTATGGCTACACCTTC
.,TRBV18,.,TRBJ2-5,CAGRGYQETQYF,TGTGCCGGTCGGGGGTACCAAGAGACCCAGTACTTC
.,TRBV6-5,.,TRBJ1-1,CASSYQGRGRGAFF,TGTGCCAGCAGTTACCAGGGGCGGGGGCGCGGAGCTTTCTTT
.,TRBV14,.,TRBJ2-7,CASSQTGFAGMDEQYF,TGTGCCAGCAGCCAAACAGGGTTTGCTGGGATGGACGAGCAGTACTTC
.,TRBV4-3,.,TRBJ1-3,CASSQGSGSVARNTIYF,TGCGCCAGCAGCCAAGGTTCAGGGAGCGTGGCTCGAAACACCATATATTTT
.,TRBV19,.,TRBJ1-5,CASSGTTNQPQHF,TGTGCCAGTAGCGGGACAACAAATCAGCCCCAGCATTTT
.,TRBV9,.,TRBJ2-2,CASSVAAGAVTGELFF,TGTGCCAGCAGCGTAGCGGCGGGGGCGGTCACCGGGGAGCTGTTTTTT
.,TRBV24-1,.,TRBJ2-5,CATSDSRAGSETQYF,TGTGCCACCAGTGATTCCAGGGCGGGCTCTGAGACCCAGTACTTC
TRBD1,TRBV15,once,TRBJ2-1,CATSRDQGDEQFF,TGTGCCACCAGCAGAGATCAGGGGGATGAGCAGTTCTTC
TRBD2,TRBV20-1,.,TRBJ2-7,CSARPSGGYYEQYF,TGCAGTGCTCGCCCTAGCGGGGGCTACTACGAGCAGTACTTC
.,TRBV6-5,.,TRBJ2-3,CASSYMGSSTDTQYF,TGTGCCAGCAGTTACATGGGGTCTAGCACAGATACGCAGTATTTT
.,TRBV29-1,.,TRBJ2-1,CSVGPPYNEQFF,TGCAGCGTTGGACCCCCTTACAATGAGCAGTTCTTC
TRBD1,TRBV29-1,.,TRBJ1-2,CSALTGNYGYTF,TGCAGCGCCCTGACAGGGAACTATGGCTACACCTTC
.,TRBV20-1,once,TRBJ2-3,CSAVQGTKDTQYF,TGCAGTGCTGTACAGGGTACGAAAGATACGCAGTATTTT
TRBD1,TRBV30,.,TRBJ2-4,CAWNGGQGAKNIQYF,TGTGCCTGGAATGGGGGCCAGGGGGCGAAGAACATTCAGTACTTC
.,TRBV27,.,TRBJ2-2,CASSPLEVVSTGELFF,TGTGCCAGCAGTCCCCTGGAGGTTGTGTCGACCGGGGAGCTGTTTTTT
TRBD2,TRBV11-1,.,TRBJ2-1,CASTLGVAGGYNEQFF,TGTGCCAGCACCCTCGGGGTAGCGGGGGGTTACAATGAGCAGTTCTTC
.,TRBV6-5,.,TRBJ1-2,CASSPGAGRIGYTF,TGTGCCAGCAGTCCCGGCGCAGGCCGGATTGGCTACACCTTC
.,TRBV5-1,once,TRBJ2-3,CASSLLGPDTQYF,TGCGCCAGCAGCTTGCTCGGGCCAGATACGCAGTATTTT
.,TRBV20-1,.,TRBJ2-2,CSARGVALDTGELFF,TGCAGTGCTAGGGGGGTAGCCCTCGACACCGGGGAGCTGTTTTTT
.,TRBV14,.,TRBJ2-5,CASSQDPGIETQYF,TGTGCCAGCAGCCAAGATCCAGGCATAGAGACCCAGTACTTC
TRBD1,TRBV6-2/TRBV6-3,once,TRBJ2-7,CASSPRTGAYEQYF,TGTGCCAGCAGTCCCCGGACAGGGGCCTACGAGCAGTACTTC
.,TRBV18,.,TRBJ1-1,CASSQAGNTEAFF,TGTGCCAGCTCACAGGCAGGGAACACTGAAGCTTTCTTT
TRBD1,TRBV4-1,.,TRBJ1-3,CASSHRDGAGGWGLSGNTIYF,TGCGCCAGCAGCCATAGAGACGGGGCAGGGGGCTGGGGGCTATCTGGAAACACCATATATTTT
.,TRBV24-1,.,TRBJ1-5,CATSDASGHQPQHF,TGTGCCACCAGTGATGCGTCAGGTCATCAGCCCCAGCATTTT
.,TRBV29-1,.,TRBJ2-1,CSALEVVGNEQFF,TGCAGCGCCCTTGAAGTTGTGGGGAATGAGCAGTTCTTC
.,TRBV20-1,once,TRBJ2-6,CSASVGSSGANVLTF,TGCAGTGCCTCCGTGGGTAGCTCTGGGGCCAACGTCCTGACTTTC
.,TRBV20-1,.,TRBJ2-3,CSARDYQASTDTQYF,TGCAGTGCTAGAGATTACCAGGCTAGCACAGATACGCAGTATTTT
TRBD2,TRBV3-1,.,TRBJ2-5,CASSLTATSGGPKYF,TGTGCCAGCAGCCTAACAGCGACTAGCGGGGGCCCTAAGTACTTC
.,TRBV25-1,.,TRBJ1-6,CASRDYTGPRGDSPLHF,TGTGCCAGCAGGGACTATACCGGGCCCCGAGGCGATTCACCCCTCCACTTT
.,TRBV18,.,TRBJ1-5,CASSPVHTLSAPQHF,TGTGCCAGCTCACCGGTACATACGCTTTCTGCGCCCCAGCATTTT